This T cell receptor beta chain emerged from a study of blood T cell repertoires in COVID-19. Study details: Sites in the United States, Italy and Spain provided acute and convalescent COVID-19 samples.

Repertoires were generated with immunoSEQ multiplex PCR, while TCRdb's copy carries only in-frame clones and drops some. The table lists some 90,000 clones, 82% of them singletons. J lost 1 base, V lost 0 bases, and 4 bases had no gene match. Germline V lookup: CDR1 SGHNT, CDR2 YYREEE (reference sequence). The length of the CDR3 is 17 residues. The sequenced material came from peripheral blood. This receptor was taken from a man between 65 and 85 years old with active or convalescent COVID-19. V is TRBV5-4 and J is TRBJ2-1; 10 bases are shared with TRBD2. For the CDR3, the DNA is TGTGCCAGCAGCTTGGTCTCTAGCGGGGGATCCTACAATGAGCAGTTCTTC. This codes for CASSLVSSGGSYNEQFF. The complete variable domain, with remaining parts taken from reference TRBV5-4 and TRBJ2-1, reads ETGVTQSPTHLIKTRGQQVTLRCSSQSGHNTVSWYQQALGQGPQFIFQYYREEENGRGNFPPRFSGLQFPNYSSELNVNALELDDSALYLCASSLVSSGGSYNEQFFGPGTRLTVL.